The rows below give T cell receptor beta chains drawn from one sample of a study of fetal regulatory T cell absence and autoimmunity. Here immunoSEQ multiplex PCR was the method, and the copy in TCRdb shows in-frame clones only, minus some. The sample lists about 46,000 clones, around 83% seen once, with 0.41% in the top ten. The sample consisted of cord blood. These receptors were collected from a newborn boy with IPEX syndrome. The CDR3 runs from the conserved cysteine through the conserved F or W. The order of the fields is D gene, CDR3 length, clone size, V gene, J gene, CDR3 DNA, CDR3 protein. A D gene is named only where the DNA matches it firmly. Only some rows state a clone size, as once, few, many or a class for expanded clones.

D: TRBD2
length: 16
size: -
V: TRBV7-2
J: TRBJ2-4
DNA: TGTGCCAGCAGCTTAGTGGCGGGGGGGCAATCCTACATTCAGTACTTC
CDR3: CASSLVAGGQSYIQYF

D: TRBD2
length: 14
size: -
V: TRBV10-3
J: TRBJ2-2
DNA: TGTGCCATCAGTGAGGTGCGGGAGGGCCGGGAGCTGTTTTTT
CDR3: CAISEVREGRELFF

D: -
length: 13
size: -
V: TRBV19
J: TRBJ2-3
DNA: TGTGCCAGTAGTCCGGACAGCACAGATACGCAGTATTTT
CDR3: CASSPDSTDTQYF

D: TRBD1
length: 14
size: -
V: TRBV30
J: TRBJ1-5
DNA: TGTGCCTGGAGTGTACAGGGGGGGCAACAGCCCCAGCATTTT
CDR3: CAWSVQGGQQPQHF

D: TRBD2
length: 16
size: -
V: TRBV2
J: TRBJ2-2
DNA: TGTGCCAGCAGTGAGGTCCTAGCGGGGCGGACCGGGGAGCTGTTTTTT
CDR3: CASSEVLAGRTGELFF

D: TRBD2
length: 15
size: -
V: TRBV9
J: TRBJ2-1
DNA: TGTGCCAGCAGCCCATCGGGACTAGCGGGAGATGAGCAGTTCTTC
CDR3: CASSPSGLAGDEQFF

D: -
length: 14
size: -
V: TRBV10-3
J: TRBJ2-5
DNA: TGTGCCATCAGTGAGTCGGGGGCGCGAGAGACCCAGTACTTC
CDR3: CAISESGARETQYF

D: -
length: 13
size: -
V: TRBV25-1
J: TRBJ1-1
DNA: TGTGCCAGCAGTGTAAAGGTGAACACTGAAGCTTTCTTT
CDR3: CASSVKVNTEAFF

D: TRBD2
length: 15
size: -
V: TRBV7-8
J: TRBJ2-1
DNA: TGTGCCAGCAGCGCCAGCGGGAGTTTTATCAATGAGCAGTTCTTC
CDR3: CASSASGSFINEQFF

D: -
length: 15
size: once
V: TRBV13
J: TRBJ1-2
DNA: TGTGCCAGCAGCTTAGGCCAATCCGGGACGCCCGGCTACACCTTC
CDR3: CASSLGQSGTPGYTF

D: TRBD2
length: 16
size: few
V: TRBV5-1
J: TRBJ2-2
DNA: TGCGCCAGCAGCTTGAGGCTAGCGGGGAACACCGGGGAGCTGTTTTTT
CDR3: CASSLRLAGNTGELFF

D: -
length: 13
size: few
V: TRBV2
J: TRBJ2-2
DNA: TGTGCCAGCAGGCTAGGTCGCACCGGGGAGCTGTTTTTT
CDR3: CASRLGRTGELFF

D: TRBD2
length: 16
size: once
V: TRBV7-9
J: TRBJ2-2
DNA: TGTGCCAGCACCCCGCCGTTAGCGGGGGACACCGGGGAGCTGTTTTTT
CDR3: CASTPPLAGDTGELFF

D: -
length: 13
size: -
V: TRBV6-5
J: TRBJ1-1
DNA: TGTGCCAGCAGTGAAACCCCTAACACTGAAGCTTTCTTT
CDR3: CASSETPNTEAFF

D: TRBD1
length: 15
size: -
V: TRBV5-1
J: TRBJ2-5
DNA: TGCGCCAGCAGCTTGGAAGGGACAGGGGGCGAGACCCAGTACTTC
CDR3: CASSLEGTGGETQYF

D: TRBD1
length: 14
size: -
V: TRBV6-5
J: TRBJ1-1
DNA: TGTGCCAGCAGTCCCGGACAGGGGAACACTGAAGCTTTCTTT
CDR3: CASSPGQGNTEAFF

D: -
length: 12
size: few
V: TRBV11-3
J: TRBJ2-7
DNA: TGTGCCAGCAGCTTAGCCAGGGACGAGCAGTACTTC
CDR3: CASSLARDEQYF

D: TRBD2
length: 14
size: -
V: TRBV5-4
J: TRBJ2-3
DNA: TGTGCCAGCAGCCCATGGACTAGTAGAGATACGCAGTATTTT
CDR3: CASSPWTSRDTQYF

D: -
length: 15
size: -
V: TRBV6-6
J: TRBJ1-5
DNA: TGTGCCAGCAGTCTACTGAGGGGTAGCAATCAGCCCCAGCATTTT
CDR3: CASSLLRGSNQPQHF

D: TRBD2
length: 15
size: -
V: TRBV5-1
J: TRBJ2-7
DNA: TGCGCCAGCAGCCTCCGACTAGCGGGAGCATCCGAGCAGTACTTC
CDR3: CASSLRLAGASEQYF

D: TRBD2
length: 15
size: -
V: TRBV19
J: TRBJ2-1
DNA: TGTGCCAGTAGTATCGGGACTAGCGGGAGCGATGAGCAGTTCTTC
CDR3: CASSIGTSGSDEQFF

D: -
length: 14
size: once
V: TRBV5-1
J: TRBJ2-1
DNA: TGCGCCAGCAGTGAGGACAGCTCCTACAATGAGCAGTTCTTC
CDR3: CASSEDSSYNEQFF

D: TRBD1
length: 13
size: -
V: TRBV6-1
J: TRBJ1-1
DNA: TGTGCCAGCAGTTGGGACAGAGGAACTGAAGCTTTCTTT
CDR3: CASSWDRGTEAFF

D: -
length: 11
size: -
V: TRBV30
J: TRBJ2-6
DNA: TGTGCCTGGACAGGGGTCAACGTCCTGACTTTC
CDR3: CAWTGVNVLTF

D: TRBD2
length: 14
size: -
V: TRBV11-1
J: TRBJ2-7
DNA: TGTGCCAGCAGCTTAGGGACTAGCGGGAGCGAGCAGTACTTC
CDR3: CASSLGTSGSEQYF

D: -
length: 11
size: -
V: TRBV10-3
J: TRBJ1-1
DNA: TGTGCCATCAGTGAAGCTAGTGAAGCTTTCTTT
CDR3: CAISEASEAFF

D: TRBD2
length: 14
size: once
V: TRBV7-6
J: TRBJ2-2
DNA: TGTGCCAGCAGCACGGGACTAGCTGACGGGGAGCTGTTTTTT
CDR3: CASSTGLADGELFF

D: -
length: 15
size: -
V: TRBV27
J: TRBJ2-1
DNA: TGTGCCAGCACCGACCTTCGGTGGGGGGTTAATGAGCAGTTCTTC
CDR3: CASTDLRWGVNEQFF

D: -
length: 12
size: -
V: TRBV5-6
J: TRBJ1-2
DNA: TGTGCCAGCAGCTTTCGCTTCTATGGCTACACCTTC
CDR3: CASSFRFYGYTF

D: TRBD2
length: 15
size: -
V: TRBV7-2
J: TRBJ2-3
DNA: TGTGCCAGCAGCTTAGTAGCGGGGGGCACAGATACGCAGTATTTT
CDR3: CASSLVAGGTDTQYF

D: -
length: 15
size: once
V: TRBV5-1
J: TRBJ2-3
DNA: TGCGCCAGCAGCTTGGCCGAGCGGGCGGGGGATACGCAGTATTTT
CDR3: CASSLAERAGDTQYF

D: -
length: 15
size: -
V: TRBV5-5
J: TRBJ1-2
DNA: TGTGCCAGCAGCAGGGCAGGGCAACCAAACTATGGCTACACCTTC
CDR3: CASSRAGQPNYGYTF

D: TRBD1
length: 13
size: -
V: TRBV11-2
J: TRBJ2-7
DNA: TGTGCCAGCAGTCTACAGGGGACCTACGAGCAGTACTTC
CDR3: CASSLQGTYEQYF

D: -
length: 15
size: few
V: TRBV9
J: TRBJ2-3
DNA: TGTGCCAGCAGCGTAACGGGAGTTTGGACAGATACGCAGTATTTT
CDR3: CASSVTGVWTDTQYF

D: -
length: 13
size: -
V: TRBV18
J: TRBJ1-1
DNA: TGTGCCAGCTCATTGCCCGGTCCCACTGAAGCTTTCTTT
CDR3: CASSLPGPTEAFF

D: TRBD2
length: 15
size: -
V: TRBV6-1
J: TRBJ2-7
DNA: TGTGCCAGCAGCCGTACGGGACTAGCTCTCCACGAGCAGTACTTC
CDR3: CASSRTGLALHEQYF

D: TRBD1
length: 13
size: -
V: TRBV6-5
J: TRBJ2-6
DNA: TGTGCCAGCAGGACAGGGGGGGCCAACGTCCTGACTTTC
CDR3: CASRTGGANVLTF

D: -
length: 14
size: -
V: TRBV7-2
J: TRBJ1-3
DNA: TGTGCCAGCAGCTTAGCGACACCCGGAAACACCATATATTTT
CDR3: CASSLATPGNTIYF

D: -
length: 12
size: -
V: TRBV9
J: TRBJ1-1
DNA: TGTGCCAGCTCGGCGGAGGGCACTGAAGCTTTCTTT
CDR3: CASSAEGTEAFF

D: -
length: 13
size: -
V: TRBV10-3
J: TRBJ2-3
DNA: TGTGCCATCAGTGAGACTGACACAGATACGCAGTATTTT
CDR3: CAISETDTDTQYF

D: -
length: 13
size: -
V: TRBV6-5
J: TRBJ2-5
DNA: TGTGCCAGCAGGAATAGGGCCAGGGAGACCCAGTACTTC
CDR3: CASRNRARETQYF

D: -
length: 16
size: -
V: TRBV15
J: TRBJ2-3
DNA: TGTGCCACCAGCAGAGGCCAGAGTGCTAGCACAGATACGCAGTATTTT
CDR3: CATSRGQSASTDTQYF

D: TRBD2
length: 14
size: -
V: TRBV5-4
J: TRBJ2-7
DNA: TGTGCCAGCAGCTTGTTAGCGGGGGCCTACGAGCAGTACTTC
CDR3: CASSLLAGAYEQYF

D: TRBD2
length: 16
size: -
V: TRBV27
J: TRBJ2-1
DNA: TGTGCCAGCAGTTTATGGGCTAGCGGGCCTTACAATGAGCAGTTCTTC
CDR3: CASSLWASGPYNEQFF

D: -
length: 15
size: -
V: TRBV7-2
J: TRBJ1-2
DNA: TGTGCCAGCAGCTTGAGGGACATCGCTAACTATGGCTACACCTTC
CDR3: CASSLRDIANYGYTF

D: -
length: 11
size: -
V: TRBV7-9
J: TRBJ2-3
DNA: TGTGCCAGCACCGAAACAGATACGCAGTATTTT
CDR3: CASTETDTQYF

D: TRBD1
length: 14
size: -
V: TRBV9
J: TRBJ2-7
DNA: TGTGCCAGCAGCGCGGGACAGTCCTTCTACGAGCAGTACTTC
CDR3: CASSAGQSFYEQYF

D: -
length: 18
size: once
V: TRBV21-1
J: TRBJ1-5
DNA: TGTGCCAGCAGCAATGGGGGTTCCAGGACCGACCGCCATCAGCCCCAGCATTTT
CDR3: CASSNGGSRTDRHQPQHF

D: -
length: 14
size: -
V: TRBV6-1
J: TRBJ2-6
DNA: TGTGCCAGCAGTATTACCGCCGGGGCCAACGTCCTGACTTTC
CDR3: CASSITAGANVLTF